Following are 3 T cell receptor beta chains from one sample sequenced in a study of cytomegalovirus exposure and HLA in healthy donors (dated by TCRdb to 2016 to 2017). The library was built by means of the immunoSEQ multiplex PCR assay. The multiplex PCR relied on a mix of 60 forward primers for TCR Vbeta segments and 13 reverse primers for TCR Jbeta segments. The table was pulled from immuneACCESS by TCRdb, which kept in-frame rearrangements only. Such tables lose some clones; where checked, under half of the loss comes from unresolved V genes, and the rest has no known cause. The sample records around 260,000 clones, 75% to 85% of which are singletons. The top ten clonotypes cover about 0.3% of the sample. Sequenced input: PBMCs. The receptors were gathered from a girl between 2 and 10 years old in good health and CMV-seronegative.

The chain employs TRBV27 and TRBJ2-7, with a tentative D call TRBD1 (6 bases). The CDR3 length is 16 residues. V was pared by 3 bases and J by 3 bases, with 18 bases between. Germline CDR1 MNHEY, CDR2 SMNVEV (reference sequence). CDR3 DNA: TGTGCCAGCAGTTTCAGGGGAAACCCCAGAGGCTACGAGCAGTACTTC. Translating gives CASSFRGNPRGYEQYF.

Details on this clone: The junction and the germline gene differ at one end; a read error may be behind it. The chain couples TRBV7-9 to TRBJ2-7; 8 bases line up with TRBD1. The germline V gene encodes CDR1 SEHNR and CDR2 FQNEAQ (reference sequence). The CDR3 sequence is 15 residues long. The CDR3 sequence is CSSTSGTGPFYEQYF. In DNA, the CDR3 is TGTTCCAGCACCTCCGGGACAGGACCCTTCTACGAGCAGTACTTC.

This clone was recorded only once. As DNA, the CDR3 is TGCGCCATCAGGGACGGGGCTAACTATGGCTACACCTTC. Translated: CAIRDGANYGYTF. V and J are TRBV5-1 and TRBJ1-2, with a weak D call TRBD1 (5 bases). From germline, CDR1 is SGHRS and CDR2 YFSETQ. V shed 9 bases and J shed 0 bases, with 12 bases lying between them. CDR3 length: 13 amino acids.